The next 7 T cell receptor beta chains were all read from a single sample in a study of beta chain features in type 1 diabetes. The whole isolated RNA underwent reverse transcription, so sequencing captured expressed TCRB transcripts. The table came from immunoSEQ multiplex PCR; TCRdb's copy has only in-frame clones and leaves some out. Among roughly 350,000 clones listed, about 11% were seen once. The sample consisted of naive CD4+ T cells from blood. These receptors came from a woman in her twenties or thirties in good health.

This clone was seen a few times. The chain employs TRBV12-2 and TRBJ2-3; TRBD2 is taken as the D call from the table, unchecked against the DNA. TRBV12-2 corresponds to a pseudogene. The CDR3 runs 23 residues. The CDR3 here is CASRLASKIVRENLPLITDTQYF. In DNA, the CDR3 is TGTGCAAGTCGCTTAGCGTCAAAAATTGTCCGGGAGAACCTCCCCCTAATCACAGATACGCAGTATTTT.

A few counts support this clone. The V call is TRBV28, the J call TRBJ2-1; TRBD2 matches 13 bases. This CDR3 spans 15 amino acids. The V and J ends lost 4 bases and 7 bases, in that order; junction bases with no gene match: 4. Germline-derived CDR1 and CDR2 are MDHEN and SYDVKM. CDR3 loop: CASSSRLAGGNEQFF. The CDR3 coding sequence is TGTGCCAGCAGTTCCCGACTAGCGGGGGGTAATGAGCAGTTCTTC.

The chain combines TRBV7-8 with TRBJ2-1; 7 bases match TRBD2. V shed 5 bases and J 9 bases; nucleotides not matched to a gene: 10. The germline V gene has CDR1 SGHVS and CDR2 FQNEAQ. CDR3 length: 14 amino acids. CDR3 bases: TGTGCCAGCAGCCTAAGCGGGGCAGTATTTGAGCAGTTCTTC. It encodes CASSLSGAVFEQFF.

The V gene is TRBV5-6, the J gene TRBJ2-1; the D gene is possibly TRBD2 (6 bases). V gave up 4 bases and J gave up 4 bases, with 15 bases separating them. Per the germline V gene, CDR1 is SGHDT and CDR2 is YYEEEE. CDR3 size: 15 residues. Here the CDR3 DNA reads TGTGCCAGCAGCCGAGACCTGGCGGGATACAATGAGCAGTTCTTC. Translation gives CASSRDLAGYNEQFF.

This clone was seen a few times. The rearrangement uses TRBV7-8 and TRBJ2-1, with 7 bases that match TRBD1. CDR3 length: 12 residues. With 5 bases clipped from V and 8 bases from J, the junction kept 3 bases outside the gene matches. The germline V gene encodes CDR1 SGHVS and CDR2 FQNEAQ. The CDR3 region is CASSAQGYEQFF. In DNA, the CDR3 is TGTGCCAGCAGCGCACAGGGGTATGAGCAGTTCTTC.

The chain links TRBV7-3 to TRBJ2-5; maybe TRBD1 (6 bases). Germline values: CDR1 SGHTA, CDR2 FQGTGA. V lost 5 bases to trimming and J lost 5 bases, with 15 bases between them. This CDR3 has 14 residues. The CDR3 loop is CASSPGTLRETQYF. DNA for the CDR3: TGTGCCAGCAGCCCCGGGACACTAAGGGAGACCCAGTACTTC.

This clone was found a few times. For the CDR3, the DNA is TGCGCCAGCAGCCAAGAGGTACTAGCCTACGAGCAGTACTTC. Protein product: CASSQEVLAYEQYF. The rearrangement links TRBV4-3 to TRBJ2-5, with D possibly being TRBD2 (5 bases). The DNA end is a closer match to TRBJ2-7, so the J assignment may be wrong. The length of the CDR3 is 14 residues. Germline CDR1 is LGHNA and CDR2 is YSLEER.